This passage covers 27 T cell receptor beta chains from one sample sequenced in a study of shared clonotypes between healthy human individuals. Data came from immunoSEQ multiplex PCR; TCRdb stores just in-frame clones and leaves some out. Altogether some 800,000 clones are present, over 90% being singletons, with the ten largest covering 24%. CD45RO negativity and positive selection for CCR7 defined naive CD8 cells, a population that excluded terminally differentiated effector memory CD45RA+ cells. Input material: naive CD8+ T cells sorted from blood. The receptors come from a man under 40 in good health.

A single count supports this clone. V usage is TRBV27 and J usage is TRBJ2-7; 7 nucleotides match TRBD1. This CDR3 has 14 residues. V gave up 6 bases and J gave up 6 bases; unmatched junction bases: 11. The germline gives CDR1 MNHEY, CDR2 SMNVEV (reference sequence). The CDR3 loop reads CASSRGSSLREQYF. DNA for the CDR3: TGTGCCAGCAGCAGGGGGAGTTCCCTCCGCGAGCAGTACTTC.

This clone was seen a single time. The V and J genes are TRBV13 and TRBJ2-7, with 9 bases aligning to TRBD2. The germline V gene encodes CDR1 PRHDT and CDR2 FYEKMQ (reference sequence). V lost 4 bases to trimming and J lost 4 bases; unmatched junction nucleotides: 8. This CDR3 is 15 amino acids long. CDR3 coding DNA: TGTGCCAGCAGCTCACTTAGCGGGAGTTCTTACGAGCAGTACTTC. Encoded protein: CASSSLSGSSYEQYF.

This clone was seen only a few times. The chain uses TRBV29-1 and TRBJ1-1, with D unclear. The CDR3 covers 11 residues. The V and J ends lost 6 bases and 8 bases respectively, with 13 bases between them. Germline-derived CDR1 and CDR2 are SQVTM and ANQGSEA. The chain's CDR3 is CSVPRGPEAFF. In nucleotides, the CDR3 is TGCAGCGTGCCCCGAGGGCCAGAAGCTTTCTTT.

The chain employs TRBV29-1 and TRBJ1-1; no reliable D call. Germline CDR1 is SQVTM and CDR2 is ANQGSEA. Trimming removed 2 bases at V and 1 base at J, with 8 bases between. The CDR3 totals 13 residues. Here the CDR3 DNA reads TGCAGCGTTGAACCGAACGAGAACACTGAAGCTTTCTTT. It encodes CSVEPNENTEAFF.

As for this clone: Other DNA sequences from this sample encode an identical CDR3 as well. V and J are TRBV7-9 and TRBJ2-2; no clear D gene. Germline lookup yields CDR1 SEHNR and CDR2 FQNEAQ (reference sequence). The CDR3 loop spans 13 amino acids. V lost 2 bases and J 4 bases, leaving 5 bases between the germline ends. The CDR3 DNA reads TGTGCCAGCAGCTTAAGCCTCACCGGGGAGCTGTTTTTT. Encoded protein: CASSLSLTGELFF. The complete variable domain, with remaining parts taken from reference TRBV7-9 and TRBJ2-2, reads DTGVSQNPRHKITKRGQNVTFRCDPISEHNRLYWYRQTLGQGPEFLTYFQNEAQLEKSRLLSDRFSAERPKGSFSTLEIQRTEQGDSAMYLCASSLSLTGELFFGEGSRLTVL.

The rearrangement links TRBV6-1 to TRBJ2-7, with TRBD1 identical over 7 bases. V trimming: 6 bases; J trimming: 2 bases; junction bases outside the gene matches: 10. Germline V gene data show CDR1 as MNHNS and CDR2 as SASEGT. The length of the CDR3 is 15 residues. The CDR3 DNA sequence: TGTGCCAGCAGGGACGTCCGGGACAGACCCTACGAGCAGTACTTC. The encoded protein is CASRDVRDRPYEQYF.

The gene calls are TRBV18 and TRBJ2-3; TRBD1 or TRBD2 may be the D gene (6 bases each). The CDR3 has 20 residues. V shed 3 bases and J shed 2 bases, with 27 bases lying between them. CDR1 is KGHSH and CDR2 is LQKENI in the germline V gene. The CDR3 sequence is CASSPPTSKGGGPVTDTQYF. CDR3 in DNA: TGTGCCAGCTCACCCCCGACTAGTAAAGGGGGTGGGCCGGTCACAGATACGCAGTATTTT.

The gene calls are TRBV7-9 and TRBJ2-5; no definite D call. The CDR3 contains 14 residues. Trimming took off 4 bases at V and 4 bases at J, with 13 bases between the two ends. Germline V gives CDR1 SEHNR, CDR2 FQNEAQ (reference sequence). CDR3 protein: CASSSKRTRETQYF. CDR3 nucleotides: TGTGCCAGCAGCTCCAAACGGACGAGAGAGACCCAGTACTTC.

This clone occurred once. The V call is TRBV19, the J call TRBJ2-7; the D gene could be TRBD1 or TRBD2 (5 bases each). In germline, CDR1 is LNHDA, CDR2 SQIVND (reference sequence). V lost 1 base and J 3 bases, leaving 16 bases between the germline ends. This CDR3 comprises 16 residues. CDR3 loop: CASSIGGPRENYEQYF. For the CDR3, the DNA is TGTGCCAGTAGTATAGGAGGCCCCAGGGAGAACTACGAGCAGTACTTC.

This chain links TRBV28 with TRBJ2-1, with 8 bases identical to TRBD2. Germline V CDR1 and CDR2: MDHEN, SYDVKM. V was clipped by 6 bases and J by 5 bases; unmatched bases: 9. The CDR3 spans 15 residues. The CDR3 bases are TGTGCCAGCAGCTTGACCGGGACTAGTAACAATGAGCAGTTCTTC. Encoded protein: CASSLTGTSNNEQFF.

The chain couples TRBV12-5 to TRBJ2-4, with D possibly called TRBD1 or TRBD2 (7 bases each). With 0 bases removed from V and 4 bases from J, the gap between germline ends came to 19 bases. The CDR3 contains 18 residues. Per germline, CDR1 LGHNT and CDR2 FRNRAP. CDR3 loop: CASGLVLRGGGLKNIQYF. CDR3 sequence (DNA): TGTGCTAGTGGTTTGGTACTCAGGGGAGGGGGCTTGAAAAACATTCAGTACTTC.

With respect to this clone: Distinct nucleotide sequences in the sample also encode this CDR3. The chain has TRBV27 and TRBJ2-7; a weak D match, TRBD1 (6 bases). The germline V gene encodes CDR1 MNHEY and CDR2 SMNVEV (reference sequence). This CDR3 spans 13 amino acids. V dropped 0 bases and J dropped 6 bases, with 9 bases sitting between them. CDR3 in DNA: TGTGCCAGCAGTTTATCGCGAGGGGGCGAGCAGTACTTC. Its translation: CASSLSRGGEQYF.

The chain uses TRBV5-5 and TRBJ1-4, with D uncertain. Germline V CDR1 and CDR2: SGHKS, YYEKEE (reference sequence). The CDR3 loop spans 16 amino acids. Trimming took 2 bases from V and 8 from J, leaving 19 bases between them. CDR3 sequence: CASSFWAAKLKEKLFF. In nucleotides, the CDR3 is TGTGCCAGCAGCTTTTGGGCGGCGAAACTGAAAGAAAAACTGTTTTTT.

Comment on this clone: A read error may account for a junction end that differs from germline. Other DNA sequences in the same sample also yield this CDR3. This chain joins TRBV29-1 and TRBJ2-7; D is undetermined. The CDR3 consists of 11 residues. Per germline, CDR1 SQVTM and CDR2 ANQGSEA. The CDR3 coding sequence is TGCAGCGTTGTTGACCGCTACGAGCAATACTTC. This encodes CSVVDRYEQYF.

The genes are TRBV4-3 and TRBJ2-3; weak D call: TRBD2 (7 bases). CDR3 length: 17 residues. V was clipped by 4 bases and J by 2 bases, with 19 bases between them. Germline CDR1 is LGHNA and CDR2 is YSLEER. CDR3 amino acids: CASSLRGGGRNTDTQYF. The CDR3 nucleotides read TGCGCCAGCAGCCTTAGGGGGGGCGGTCGTAACACAGATACGCAGTATTTT.

The gene calls are TRBV11-2 and TRBJ2-1; TRBD2 agrees at 11 bases. The V and J ends lost 0 bases and 5 bases, in that order; junction bases with no gene match: 3. Per germline, CDR1 SGHAT and CDR2 FQNNGV. This CDR3 comprises 16 residues. The CDR3 loop reads CASSLELAGAHNEQFF. CDR3 coding DNA: TGTGCCAGCAGCTTAGAACTAGCGGGAGCTCACAATGAGCAGTTCTTC.

The chain has TRBV15 and TRBJ2-1; unclear D gene. Trimming pared 0 bases from V and 7 bases from J, leaving 10 bases between. This CDR3 is built from 14 residues. Germline lookup yields CDR1 LNHNV and CDR2 YYDKDF (reference sequence). CDR3 in amino acids: CATSRDSISNEQFF. DNA for the CDR3: TGTGCCACCAGCAGAGATTCTATTAGTAATGAGCAGTTCTTC.

The chain carries TRBV18 and TRBJ1-5, with D unclear. Germline values: CDR1 KGHSH, CDR2 LQKENI. Trimming took off 0 bases at V and 4 bases at J, with 7 bases between the two ends. The CDR3 is 14 residues long. The CDR3 protein is CASSPPSGNQPQHF. CDR3 coding DNA: TGTGCCAGCTCACCACCTTCGGGAAATCAGCCCCAGCATTTT. Supplemented by reference TRBV18 and TRBJ1-5, the full variable domain reads NAGVMQNPRHLVRRRGQEARLRCSPMKGHSHVYWYRQLPEEGLKFMVYLQKENIIDESGMPKERFSAEFPKEGPSILRIQQVVRGDSAAYFCASSPPSGNQPQHFGDGTRLSIL.

This chain connects TRBV28 to TRBJ2-1, with D tentatively TRBD1 or TRBD2 (7 bases each). Germline V gives CDR1 MDHEN, CDR2 SYDVKM. This CDR3 has 14 residues. V was clipped by 8 bases and J by 2 bases, with 13 bases between them. The CDR3 DNA follows: TGTGCCAGCTCTCAGGGGGGGGCCTACAATGAGCAGTTCTTC. Encoded protein: CASSQGGAYNEQFF.

About this clone itself: The same CDR3 arises from other DNA sequences in this sample as well. The chain has TRBV7-9 and TRBJ1-5; D not resolved. Trimming took 1 base from V and 4 from J, leaving 2 bases between them. Germline V CDR1 and CDR2: SEHNR, FQNEAQ (reference sequence). The CDR3 is 12 amino acids. The CDR3 loop reads CASSLGNQPQHF. The CDR3 DNA follows: TGTGCCAGCAGCTTAGGGAATCAGCCCCAGCATTTT.

The DNA for the CDR3 is TGTGCCAGCAGTTCCCTACACGTGGGCCGAGGAGCAGATACGCAGTATTTT. This sequence encodes CASSSLHVGRGADTQYF. J is TRBJ2-3 and V is TRBV27; D gene unclear. This CDR3 contains 17 residues. CDR1 and CDR2 (germline): MNHEY, SMNVEV (reference sequence). Between the trimmed V and J ends, which lost 4 bases and 4 bases, there was a span of 21 bases.

A remark on this clone: The sample contains more than one DNA sequence encoding this CDR3. The V and J genes are TRBV10-2 and TRBJ1-1; no clear D. V lost 0 bases and J 0 bases, leaving 5 bases between the germline ends. There are 14 residues in the CDR3. CDR1 WSHSY and CDR2 SAAADI come from the germline V gene. The chain's CDR3 is CASSESTVNTEAFF. The CDR3, as DNA: TGCGCCAGCAGTGAGTCGACTGTGAACACTGAAGCTTTCTTT.

This rearrangement joins TRBV5-1 to TRBJ2-7; D gene unclear. CDR3 length equals 14 residues. The germline CDR1 and CDR2 sequences are SGHRS and YFSETQ. V was cut by 2 bases and J by 7 bases, with 16 bases left in between. CDR3 loop: CASSFGPPPMEQYF. CDR3 DNA: TGCGCCAGCAGCTTTGGCCCCCCCCCGATGGAGCAGTACTTC.

The chain joins TRBV21-1 to TRBJ1-2. TRBV21-1 is classified as a pseudogene. The CDR3 spans 17 residues. CDR3 sequence (DNA): TGTGCCAGCAGCAAAGAGTTTACGGGGGCAACAGTCGGCGGCTACACCTTC. Translating it yields CASSKEFTGATVGGYTF.

V usage is TRBV27 and J usage is TRBJ1-1; D is uncertain. V was pared by 0 bases and J by 4 bases, with 9 bases between. CDR1 and CDR2 from the germline V gene are MNHEY and SMNVEV (reference sequence). The CDR3 is made up of 14 amino acids. The CDR3 coding sequence is TGTGCCAGCAGTTTATCCCCGGCGGGCACTGAAGCTTTCTTT. Protein product: CASSLSPAGTEAFF.

J is TRBJ2-3 and V is TRBV29-1; D ambiguous. The CDR3 sequence is 13 residues long. Germline CDR1 is SQVTM and CDR2 is ANQGSEA. Trimming took 7 bases from V and 3 from J, leaving 14 bases between them. The CDR3 DNA sequence: TGCAGCGCTACCGACGGTGGGACAGATACGCAGTATTTT. Amino acid sequence: CSATDGGTDTQYF.

This chain connects TRBV4-1 to TRBJ1-5; TRBD1 agrees at 9 bases. V lost 1 base, J lost 3 bases, and 1 base stayed unmatched. The V gene's germline CDR1 is MGHRA and CDR2 YSYEKL. The CDR3 length is 15 residues. CDR3 nucleotide sequence: TGCGCCAGCAGCCAAGGGACAGGGGTCAATCAGCCCCAGCATTTT. As protein: CASSQGTGVNQPQHF.